This T cell receptor (beta chain) was identified in a study of cytomegalovirus exposure and HLA in healthy donors. Use of 60 Vbeta and 13 Jbeta primers characterized the PCR. Data came from immunoSEQ multiplex PCR; TCRdb stores just in-frame clones and leaves some out. The sample includes over 150,000 clones, almost 85% of them seen just once. There are 15 residues in the CDR3. The germline gives CDR1 SGHAT, CDR2 FQNNGV. J was trimmed by 1 base and V by 6 bases; bases with no gene match: 9. V and J are TRBV11-2 and TRBJ2-7, with 7 bases aligning to TRBD2. The TCR sequence derives from a girl aged 10 to 17 in good health and CMV-seropositive. Sequencing was done on a sample of PBMCs. The CDR3 region is CASRKLADPSYEQYF. The CDR3, as DNA: TGTGCCAGCAGGAAGCTAGCGGACCCATCCTACGAGCAGTACTTC. Full variable domain (remainder filled in from reference TRBV11-2 and TRBJ2-7): EAGVAQSPRYKIIEKRQSVAFWCNPISGHATLYWYQQILGQGPKLLIQFQNNGVVDDSQLPKDRFSAERLKGVDSTLKIQPAKLEDSAVYLCASRKLADPSYEQYFGPGTRLTVT.